These 19 T cell receptor beta chains originate from one sample sequenced in a study of cytomegalovirus exposure and HLA in healthy donors. PCR primers comprised 60 Vbeta and 13 Jbeta primers. Method: immunoSEQ multiplex PCR; TCRdb's copy keeps in-frame clones and lacks some. The sample holds roughly 200,000 clones, about 88% seen once. Material: PBMCs. The origin of the receptors is a woman aged 25 to 39 in good health and CMV-seronegative.

V gene TRBV20-1 combines with J gene TRBJ1-5; D unclear. V gave up 1 base and J gave up 7 bases, with 5 bases separating them. There are 11 residues in the CDR3. The germline CDR1 and CDR2 sequences are DFQATT and SNEGSKA (reference sequence). The CDR3 region is CSARAGQPQHF. DNA for the CDR3: TGCAGTGCTAGAGCCGGGCAGCCCCAGCATTTT.

For this clone: An end of the junction does not agree with germline; a read error may underlie this. The chain employs TRBV7-7 and TRBJ2-1; possibly TRBD2 for D (6 bases). This CDR3 is 13 amino acids long. Germline V gene sequence: CDR1 SSHAT, CDR2 FNYEAQ (reference sequence). CDR3: CASSHGGNNEQFF. In DNA form, the CDR3 reads TGTGCTAGCAGCCACGGGGGAAACAATGAGCAGTTCTTC. Supplemented by reference TRBV7-7 and TRBJ2-1, the full variable domain reads GAGVSQSPRYKVTKRGQDVTLRCDPISSHATLYWYQQALGQGPEFLTYFNYEAQPDKSGLPSDRFSAERPEGSISTLTIQRTEQRDSAMYRCASSHGGNNEQFFGPGTRLTVL.

The V call is TRBV5-1, the J call TRBJ2-7; D unresolved. Between the trimmed V and J ends, which lost 4 bases and 3 bases, there was a span of 14 bases. Germline-derived CDR1 and CDR2 are SGHRS and YFSETQ. CDR3 size: 14 residues. CDR3: CASSPRGSRYEQYF. CDR3 sequence (DNA): TGCGCCAGCAGCCCAAGAGGATCACGCTACGAGCAGTACTTC.

The V and J genes are TRBV7-9 and TRBJ1-1, with TRBD1 matching over 7 bases. V lost 3 bases to trimming and J lost 0 bases; unmatched junction nucleotides: 1. CDR1 SEHNR and CDR2 FQNEAQ come from the germline V gene (reference sequence). The CDR3 contains 14 residues. The CDR3 here is CASSLGQLNTEAFF. CDR3 nucleotides: TGTGCCAGCAGCTTGGGACAGCTGAACACTGAAGCTTTCTTT.

The chain has TRBV7-9 and TRBJ2-5; D call uncertain. The CDR3 runs to 14 residues. Germline-derived CDR1 and CDR2 are SEHNR and FQNEAQ (reference sequence). V gave up 1 base and J gave up 0 bases, with 6 bases separating them. CDR3 nucleotides: TGTGCCAGCAGCTTAGACAGCAACCAAGAGACCCAGTACTTC. Encoded protein: CASSLDSNQETQYF.

The V gene is TRBV19, the J gene TRBJ2-3, with D possibly TRBD1 on 6 matching bases. CDR1 is LNHDA, CDR2 SQIVND, per germline (reference sequence). V was clipped by 5 bases and J by 5 bases, with 20 bases between them. The CDR3 consists of 16 residues. In nucleotides, the CDR3 is TGTGCCAGTAGTTCCAGGGGTCAAGGAGGTAAAGATACGCAGTATTTT. Residues: CASSSRGQGGKDTQYF.

This clone was seen a single time. CDR3 sequence: CASSSWTGNEQYF. DNA for the CDR3: TGTGCCAGCAGCTCCTGGACAGGAAACGAGCAGTACTTC. V and J are TRBV7-9 and TRBJ2-7; 7 nucleotides align to TRBD1. Germline V gives CDR1 SEHNR, CDR2 FQNEAQ (reference sequence). J was trimmed by 5 bases and V by 4 bases; bases with no gene match: 5. The CDR3 is made up of 13 amino acids.

This rearrangement joins TRBV7-9 to TRBJ2-1; maybe TRBD1 (5 bases). V dropped 3 bases and J dropped 0 bases, with 15 bases sitting between them. The germline gives CDR1 SEHNR, CDR2 FQNEAQ (reference sequence). The CDR3 length is 17 residues. The CDR3 bases are TGTGCCAGCAGCTTCAACCTGGACACGGGCTCCTACAATGAGCAGTTCTTC. Its protein is CASSFNLDTGSYNEQFF.

The J gene is TRBJ1-4, the V gene TRBV4-1; no firm D call. The CDR3 runs to 16 residues. Germline V CDR1 and CDR2: MGHRA, YSYEKL. V was pared by 1 base and J by 4 bases, with 13 bases between. The CDR3 region is CASSQGAHTNNEKLFF. The CDR3 nucleotides read TGCGCCAGCAGCCAAGGTGCTCACACCAATAATGAAAAACTGTTTTTT.

The rearrangement joins TRBV19 to TRBJ2-3; possible D gene TRBD2, 6 bases. Trimming pared 1 base from V and 7 bases from J, leaving 24 bases between. Germline values: CDR1 LNHDA, CDR2 SQIVND (reference sequence). The CDR3 is 18 amino acids. CDR3 region: CASSIGGESGATRYTQYF. DNA of the CDR3: TGTGCCAGTAGTATAGGGGGGGAGAGCGGAGCAACACGGTATACGCAGTATTTT.

J is TRBJ2-1 and V is TRBV9; D is perhaps TRBD2 (6 bases). V dropped 0 bases and J dropped 8 bases, with 18 bases sitting between them. This CDR3 region has 16 residues. CDR1 SGDLS and CDR2 YYNGEE come from the germline V gene. The CDR3 loop reads CASSVVAASGGDEQFF. The CDR3 coding sequence is TGTGCCAGCAGCGTAGTGGCCGCTTCCGGCGGGGATGAGCAGTTCTTC.

This chain connects TRBV4-1 to TRBJ2-1; 11 bases match TRBD2. V dropped 3 bases and J dropped 5; count of bases not matched to a gene: 6. CDR1 MGHRA and CDR2 YSYEKL come from the germline V gene. This CDR3 has 16 amino acids. The CDR3 DNA follows: TGCGCCAGCAGCCACGGGACTAGCGGAAACCACAATGAGCAGTTCTTC. Translating gives CASSHGTSGNHNEQFF.

The chain joins TRBV9 to TRBJ2-1; 13 nucleotides agree with TRBD2. This CDR3 comprises 22 residues. V was pared by 3 bases and J by 0 bases, with 18 bases of the junction left unmatched. Germline CDR1 is SGDLS and CDR2 is YYNGEE. The DNA of the CDR3 is TGTGCCAGCAGCGATCCTGCCCGACTAGCGGGGGGCCAGATGAGCTCCTACAATGAGCAGTTCTTC. Its translation is CASSDPARLAGGQMSSYNEQFF.

The chain links TRBV30 to TRBJ2-1, with TRBD1 matching 11 bases. The CDR3 consists of 13 residues. V lost 8 bases, J lost 9 bases, and 9 bases stayed unmatched. The germline CDR1 and CDR2 sequences are GTSNPN and SVGIG (reference sequence). The CDR3 is CARRDRGFREQFF. The CDR3 DNA is TGTGCCCGACGGGACAGGGGGTTTCGTGAGCAGTTCTTC.

The rearrangement links TRBV7-3 to TRBJ2-4; 10 bases line up with TRBD2. The V gene end was trimmed by 1 base and the J gene end by 8 bases; junction bases not matched to a gene: 8. CDR3 length equals 16 residues. Germline V gene lookup returns CDR1 SGHTA and CDR2 FQGTGA. The CDR3: CASSLRRASGRDIQYF. DNA for the CDR3: TGTGCCAGCAGCTTAAGGAGAGCTAGCGGGAGAGACATTCAGTACTTC.

CDR3 nucleotide sequence: TGCGCCAGCAGTTCTAGCGGCTCGAAGACCCAGTACTTC. Encoded protein: CASSSSGSKTQYF. The genes are TRBV10-1 and TRBJ2-5; TRBD2 agrees at 7 bases. CDR1 and CDR2 (germline): WNHNN, SYGVQD (reference sequence). Trimming at V came to 5 bases and at J to 6 bases, leaving 6 bases not matched to a gene. The CDR3 length is 13 residues.

The chain employs TRBV6-6 and TRBJ2-1; TRBD2 is a possible D gene (5 bases). This CDR3 has 14 amino acids. V was shortened by 0 bases and J by 9 bases, with 12 bases between the two germline ends. CDR1 is MNHNY and CDR2 is SVGAGI in the germline V gene (reference sequence). This CDR3 is CASSYSGLAFEQFF. The CDR3 bases are TGTGCCAGCAGTTACTCGGGCCTAGCTTTTGAGCAGTTCTTC.

The chain is built from TRBV5-1 and TRBJ2-3; a weak D match, TRBD1 (7 bases). V gave up 0 bases and J gave up 0 bases, with 11 bases separating them. This CDR3 contains 16 residues. The V gene's germline CDR1 is SGHRS and CDR2 YFSETQ. The chain's CDR3 is CASSLDPGGSTDTQYF. The CDR3 bases are TGCGCCAGCAGCTTGGATCCAGGGGGGAGCACAGATACGCAGTATTTT.

The rearrangement links TRBV6-5 to TRBJ1-5; 9 bases are shared with TRBD1. J gave up 0 bases and V 6 bases, and 3 bases lay outside the gene matches. Looked up from germline, CDR1 is MNHEY and CDR2 is SVGAGI. This CDR3 contains 15 residues. The CDR3 DNA follows: TGTGCCAGCAGCTGGACAGGGGATAGCAATCAGCCCCAGCATTTT. This codes for CASSWTGDSNQPQHF.